This T cell receptor beta chain was sequenced for a study of T cell changes during pregnancy in multiple sclerosis. Per germline, CDR1 SNHLY and CDR2 FYNNEI. The V gene lost 7 bases and the J gene lost 2 bases, with 10 bases spanning the gap. The CDR3 runs 13 residues. Libraries were prepared by immunoSEQ multiplex PCR; TCRdb keeps only in-frame clonotypes and omits some of them. The data show tens of thousands of clones, 90% to 95% seen once. Specimen: CD8+ T cells from peripheral blood mononuclear cells, collected after pregnancy. The chain recombines TRBV2 with TRBJ2-3; D call uncertain. The sequence was collected from a female donor with multiple sclerosis, enrolled in a pregnancy study. The CDR3 region has the DNA TGTGCCAGCAATGGCCCCCCCACAGATACGCAGTATTTT. Encoded protein: CASNGPPTDTQYF.